Below, one T cell receptor beta chain is given with its context. Its antigen is still unknown. This record belongs to a study of T cells after yellow fever vaccination. Study background: Preparing low-cell-number fractions relied on SMART-Seq v4 Ultra Low Input.

Overall study results and limits: Secondary responses were weaker yet peaked faster, day 5 versus 15. Booster sampling recovered most clones from primary vaccination (around 97% CD4, around 88% CD8).

Trimming removed 0 bases at V and 9 bases at J, with 16 bases between. Germline V CDR1 and CDR2: SGHNT, YYREEE (reference sequence). The CDR3 has 15 amino acids. Generation of TCR cDNA used 5'RACE template switching (which added a universal primer site and UMIs). Each CDR3 protein gets one entry after TCRdb re-called the 5' RACE reads with MiXCR. Here the sample spans 150,000 or so distinct CDR3 sequences, more than 5.5% being singletons. The chain links TRBV5-4 to TRBJ2-4; D call uncertain. The sample here was CD4+ T cells sorted from PBMCs, taken less than 6 days after the first yellow fever vaccination. The sequence came from a young man who received the YFV17D yellow fever vaccine. DNA of the CDR3: TGTGCCAGCAGCTTGGCCTTCGGACCCACGTCCATTCAGTACTTC. Translated: CASSLAFGPTSIQYF.